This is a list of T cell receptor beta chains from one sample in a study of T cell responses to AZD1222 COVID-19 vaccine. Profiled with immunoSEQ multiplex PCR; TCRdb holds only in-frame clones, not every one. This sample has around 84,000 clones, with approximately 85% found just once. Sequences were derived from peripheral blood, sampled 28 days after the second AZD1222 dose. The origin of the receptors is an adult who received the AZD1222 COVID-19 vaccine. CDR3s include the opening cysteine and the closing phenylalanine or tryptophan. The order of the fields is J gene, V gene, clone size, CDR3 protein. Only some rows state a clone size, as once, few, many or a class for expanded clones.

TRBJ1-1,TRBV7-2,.,CASSPGTVLRITEAFF
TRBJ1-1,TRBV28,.,CASSKSDRGVAEAFF
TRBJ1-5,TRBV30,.,CAWSVSAASNQPQHF
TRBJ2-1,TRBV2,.,CASAVSNEQFF
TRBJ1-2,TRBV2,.,CASSEATGGYGYTF
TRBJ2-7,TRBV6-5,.,CASSYSRTGEQYF
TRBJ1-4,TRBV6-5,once,CASSKTPGHNEKLFF
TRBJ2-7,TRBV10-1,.,CASSQYGTGIYEQYF
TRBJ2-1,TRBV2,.,CASQLEGGTNNEQFF
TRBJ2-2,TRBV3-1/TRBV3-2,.,CASRPNWGQSPTGELFF
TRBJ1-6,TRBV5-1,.,CASSLAGNYSPLHF
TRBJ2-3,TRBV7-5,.,CSGGGCPSTDTQYF
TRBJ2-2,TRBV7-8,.,CASSQGSWGGTGELFF
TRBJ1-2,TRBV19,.,CASSTLGQTNYGYTF
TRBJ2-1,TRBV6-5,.,CASSYSGEQFF
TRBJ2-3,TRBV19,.,CASSIVAGGTDTQYF
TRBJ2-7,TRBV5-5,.,CASSLQGVMEQYF
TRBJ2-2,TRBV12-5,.,CASGFYGASLNTGELFF
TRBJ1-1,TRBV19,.,CASSIDKKNTEAFF
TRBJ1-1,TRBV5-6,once,CASSLTGGLNTEAFF
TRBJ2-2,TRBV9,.,CASSVVGQGTGELFF
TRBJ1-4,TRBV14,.,CASSYGRVNEKLFF
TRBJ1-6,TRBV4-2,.,CASSQDSGNNSPLHF
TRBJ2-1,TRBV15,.,CATMIRGLDNEQFF
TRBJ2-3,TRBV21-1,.,CASSKDGMAITDTQYF
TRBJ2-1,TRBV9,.,CASSVVPRRSSSYNEQFF
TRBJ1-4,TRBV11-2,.,CASSLVRGSNEKLFF
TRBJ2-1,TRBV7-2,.,CASSLRAGGPHEQFF
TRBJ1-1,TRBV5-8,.,CASLGRPPLNTEAFF
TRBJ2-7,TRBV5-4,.,CASRTGQGSYEQYF